These 27 T cell receptor beta chains were all obtained from the same sample, sequenced in a study of lymphopenia after photon versus proton radiotherapy. Assay: immunoSEQ multiplex PCR; the TCRdb copy retains only in-frame clones and omits some. The table has about 26,000 clones, more than 90% seen once; the top ten hold around 0.82%. The sequences come from peripheral blood, collected from a patient treated with photon-based radiotherapy. The receptors originated from a woman aged 45-60 years with cholangiocarcinoma.

The rearrangement joins TRBV6-1 to TRBJ1-5; 8 nucleotides line up with TRBD1. J was trimmed by 0 bases and V by 8 bases; bases with no gene match: 6. The CDR3 is 15 amino acids. Germline values: CDR1 MNHNS, CDR2 SASEGT. CDR3 loop: CASRGTGNSNQPQHF. The CDR3 coding sequence is TGTGCCAGCCGGGGGACAGGAAATAGCAATCAGCCCCAGCATTTT.

The chain couples TRBV9 to TRBJ1-1; D might be TRBD1 (5 bases). V lost 2 bases and J 7 bases, leaving 15 bases between the germline ends. Germline V gives CDR1 SGDLS, CDR2 YYNGEE. The CDR3 length is 14 residues. The CDR3 sequence is CASSVEAGSSEAFF. In nucleotides, the CDR3 is TGTGCCAGCAGCGTGGAGGCAGGGTCAAGTGAAGCTTTCTTT.

The chain uses TRBV2 and TRBJ1-2, with D perhaps TRBD1 (5 bases). V was cut by 6 bases and J by 3 bases, with 20 bases left in between. Germline V gene lookup returns CDR1 SNHLY and CDR2 FYNNEI. The CDR3 loop spans 16 amino acids. The CDR3: CASRLNPTDAHYGYTF. The CDR3, as DNA: TGTGCCAGCAGGTTGAACCCGACAGACGCCCACTATGGCTACACCTTC. Using reference TRBV2 and TRBJ1-2 for the parts outside the CDR3, the full variable domain is EPEVTQTPSHQVTQMGQEVILRCVPISNHLYFYWYRQILGQKVEFLVSFYNNEISEKSEIFDDQFSVERPDGSNFTLKIRSTKLEDSAMYFCASRLNPTDAHYGYTFGSGTRLTVV.

This clone was seen more than once but under ten times. The chain joins TRBV28 to TRBJ1-2; TRBD1 is a possible D gene (5 bases). Germline-derived CDR1 and CDR2 are MDHEN and SYDVKM. The CDR3 length is 16 residues. The V end was cut by 3 bases, the J end by 0 bases, with 14 bases between. As DNA, the CDR3 is TGTGCCAGCAGTTTTAGTCAGGGACTCGCTAACTATGGCTACACCTTC. Translating it yields CASSFSQGLANYGYTF.

The chain uses TRBV7-6 and TRBJ2-7; a possible D gene is TRBD2 (6 bases). The length of the CDR3 is 15 residues. With 4 bases removed from V and 2 bases from J, the gap between germline ends came to 15 bases. CDR1 is SGHVS and CDR2 is FNYEAQ in the germline V gene. DNA of the CDR3: TGTGCCAGCAGCTGGGGGGAACTTGTGACCTACGAGCAGTACTTC. This sequence encodes CASSWGELVTYEQYF.

V and J are TRBV19 and TRBJ1-1; D unclear. With 6 bases removed from V and 0 bases from J, the gap between germline ends came to 17 bases. Per the germline V gene, CDR1 is LNHDA and CDR2 is SQIVND (reference sequence). This CDR3 has 16 amino acids. For the CDR3, the DNA is TGTGCCAGTAGAATCGAGGCCAGTTCGATGAACACTGAAGCTTTCTTT. Its translation is CASRIEASSMNTEAFF.

The sample holds a few counts of this clone. This sequence joins TRBV9 and TRBJ1-5; D not resolved. The CDR3 has 10 residues. V was trimmed by 5 bases and J by 6 bases, leaving 3 bases between them. Looked up from germline, CDR1 is SGDLS and CDR2 is YYNGEE. This CDR3 reads CASRGQPQHF. In DNA form, the CDR3 reads TGTGCCAGCAGGGGTCAGCCCCAGCATTTT.

J is TRBJ1-6 and V is TRBV14, with a weak D call TRBD1 (5 bases). The CDR3 runs to 16 residues. The V end lost 4 bases, the J end lost 7 bases, and 17 bases lay between the germline ends. Germline lookup yields CDR1 SGHDN and CDR2 FVKESK. Here the CDR3 DNA reads TGTGCCAGCAGCCCTTATCTCGCAGGGACGAATTCACCCCTCCACTTT. It is translated as CASSPYLAGTNSPLHF.

V usage is TRBV6-5 and J usage is TRBJ2-1; a possible D gene is TRBD2 (6 bases). This CDR3 comprises 15 residues. From germline, CDR1 is MNHEY and CDR2 SVGAGI. With 3 bases removed from V and 0 bases from J, the gap between germline ends came to 9 bases. The CDR3 loop reads CASSYRGSSYNEQFF. CDR3 DNA sequence: TGTGCCAGCAGTTATCGGGGGAGCTCCTACAATGAGCAGTTCTTC.

This clone was detected only once. The gene calls are TRBV20-1 and TRBJ1-4; D not certain. Trimming took off 7 bases at V and 8 bases at J, with 11 bases between the two ends. Looked up from germline, CDR1 is DFQATT and CDR2 is SNEGSKA (reference sequence). The CDR3 spans 11 residues. CDR3 coding DNA: TGCAGTGTGTCCGTGGGAGAAAAACTGTTTTTT. It encodes CSVSVGEKLFF.

The rearrangement joins TRBV5-4 to TRBJ2-1; TRBD1 aligns across 7 bases. From germline, CDR1 is SGHNT and CDR2 YYREEE (reference sequence). CDR3 size: 16 residues. V trimming: 7 bases; J trimming: 3 bases; junction bases outside the gene matches: 13. The CDR3 DNA reads as TGTGCCAGCCAACCAACAGGGGCCCCCCTCTACAATGAGCAGTTCTTC. Protein product: CASQPTGAPLYNEQFF.

This clone was seen only once. The genes are TRBV6-1 and TRBJ1-6; no firm D call. Germline CDR1 MNHNS, CDR2 SASEGT. Trimming removed 4 bases from V and 0 bases from J, with 16 bases in between. The CDR3 is 18 residues long. As DNA, the CDR3 is TGTGCCAGCAGTGTTGGGAGAGCGGATAGCTCCTATAATTCACCCCTCCACTTT. Its protein product is CASSVGRADSSYNSPLHF.

This chain links TRBV27 with TRBJ1-6; TRBD1 matches at 10 bases. Germline assignment: CDR1 MNHEY and CDR2 SMNVEV (reference sequence). The CDR3 totals 18 residues. The ends lost 5 bases at V and 10 bases at J; junction bases unmatched: 17. CDR3 coding DNA: TGTGCCAGCAGTACGTCACCGGGACAGGGGAATTACTGGTCACCCCTCCACTTT. Residues: CASSTSPGQGNYWSPLHF.

This chain connects TRBV7-2 to TRBJ2-5; D possibly corresponds to TRBD2 (6 bases). Deletions cut 2 bases from V and 3 bases from J, with 10 bases between. CDR1 and CDR2 from the germline V gene are SGHTA and FQGNSA. This CDR3 comprises 14 residues. CDR3 loop: CASSLYWGEETQYF. CDR3 bases: TGTGCCAGCAGCTTATATTGGGGGGAAGAGACCCAGTACTTC.

The rearrangement uses TRBV6-6 and TRBJ2-7; D is possibly TRBD1 or TRBD2 (5 bases each). Germline CDR1 MNHNY, CDR2 SVGAGI (reference sequence). Trimming removed 8 bases at V and 2 bases at J, with 22 bases between. This CDR3 spans 16 amino acids. CDR3 in DNA: TGTGCCAGCTGGGACCCGACGGCCCCCGGAACCTACGAGCAGTACTTC. It encodes CASWDPTAPGTYEQYF.

The chain links TRBV5-4 to TRBJ1-1; D is uncertain. CDR3 length equals 13 residues. V was cut by 3 bases and J by 1 base, with 7 bases left in between. Germline CDR1 reads SGHNT; CDR2 reads YYREEE (reference sequence). The CDR3 coding sequence is TGTGCCAGCAGCTCATATAAGAACACTGAAGCTTTCTTT. Residues: CASSSYKNTEAFF.

This clone was picked up one time. V is TRBV4-2 and J is TRBJ2-3, with 10 positions matching TRBD2. The CDR3 covers 17 residues. Per germline, CDR1 LGHNA and CDR2 YNFKEQ. V trimming: 2 bases; J trimming: 2 bases; junction bases outside the gene matches: 7. CDR3: CASSQLASGGLTDTQYF. CDR3 bases: TGTGCCAGCAGCCAACTGGCTAGCGGGGGACTCACAGATACGCAGTATTTT.

This clone was observed once. The chain employs TRBV7-9 and TRBJ1-1; possibly TRBD1 for D (6 bases). This CDR3 spans 16 amino acids. Germline V lookup: CDR1 SEHNR, CDR2 FQNEAQ (reference sequence). The V gene lost 5 bases and the J gene lost 0 bases, with 16 bases spanning the gap. In nucleotides, the CDR3 is TGTGCCAGCAGCCCAGGGAGGACAGAAATGAACACTGAAGCTTTCTTT. Translating gives CASSPGRTEMNTEAFF.

The chain employs TRBV2 and TRBJ1-2; perhaps TRBD1 as D (5 bases). CDR1 and CDR2 (germline): SNHLY, FYNNEI. The CDR3 has 14 amino acids. Trimming took 2 bases from V and 0 from J, leaving 7 bases between them. The CDR3 DNA reads as TGTGCCAGCAGTGAAACCAGGGCTAACTATGGCTACACCTTC. Translated, it gives CASSETRANYGYTF.

The V gene is TRBV10-2, the J gene TRBJ1-1; 7 bases map to TRBD1. Germline V gene data show CDR1 as WSHSY and CDR2 as SAAADI. The V segment lost 6 bases and the J segment 0 bases; nucleotides outside the gene matches: 1. The CDR3 has 13 residues. In DNA form, the CDR3 reads TGCGCCAGCAGGCAGGGGGTGAACACTGAAGCTTTCTTT. It codes for CASRQGVNTEAFF.

V is TRBV20-1 and J is TRBJ1-2; 7 bases agree with TRBD1. The CDR3 is 11 amino acids. Germline assignment: CDR1 DFQATT and CDR2 SNEGSKA (reference sequence). J lost 8 bases, V lost 3 bases, and 3 bases had no gene match. CDR3 amino acids: CSASKGGGYTF. As DNA, the CDR3 is TGCAGTGCTAGTAAAGGGGGCGGCTACACCTTC.

The genes are TRBV18 and TRBJ2-2; D is ambiguous. Per the germline V gene, CDR1 is KGHSH and CDR2 is LQKENI. The CDR3 runs 15 residues. The V end lost 3 bases, the J end lost 0 bases, and 8 bases lay between the germline ends. The CDR3 DNA is TGTGCCAGCTCACCTTCCCCCGCGAACACCGGGGAGCTGTTTTTT. Amino acids: CASSPSPANTGELFF.

The V and J genes are TRBV7-2 and TRBJ1-2, with 10 nucleotides matching TRBD1. Germline V lookup: CDR1 SGHTA, CDR2 FQGNSA. Germline trimming cut 1 base from V and 4 bases from J; bases unmatched to any gene: 15. This CDR3 has 19 residues. The CDR3 sequence is CASSLVVGTGVTRGYGYTF. The CDR3 DNA is TGTGCCAGCAGCTTAGTAGTAGGGACAGGGGTCACACGAGGCTATGGCTACACCTTC. The variable domain in full, completed from reference TRBV7-2 and TRBJ1-2, reads GAGVSQSPSNKVTEKGKDVELRCDPISGHTALYWYRQSLGQGLEFLIYFQGNSAPDKSGLPSDRFSAERTGGSVSTLTIQRTQQEDSAVYLCASSLVVGTGVTRGYGYTFGSGTRLTVV.

CDR3 coding DNA: TGTGCCAGCAGCTTTAGAGAGAACACTGAAGCTTTCTTT. It codes for CASSFRENTEAFF. The J gene is TRBJ1-1, the V gene TRBV7-9; D is ambiguous. The germline V gene has CDR1 SEHNR and CDR2 FQNEAQ (reference sequence). The ends were cut back, 3 bases at V and 1 base at J, with 6 bases in the middle. The CDR3 is 13 residues long.

The genes are TRBV6-4 and TRBJ1-2; D possibly corresponds to TRBD1 (5 bases). The V and J ends lost 7 bases and 0 bases respectively, with 21 bases between them. The CDR3 is 17 amino acids. Germline assignment: CDR1 MRHNA and CDR2 SNTAGT. CDR3 residues: CASKRWGDSYSNYGYTF. The CDR3 region has the DNA TGTGCCAGCAAGCGGTGGGGCGACAGCTATTCTAACTATGGCTACACCTTC.

J is TRBJ1-6 and V is TRBV30, with 9 nucleotides matching TRBD1. The CDR3 is 15 amino acids. The J segment lost 9 bases and the V segment lost 0 bases, leaving 6 bases of the junction unmatched. Germline CDR1 GTSNPN, CDR2 SVGIG (reference sequence). The CDR3 is CAWSVGTGRGSPLHF. In DNA, the CDR3 is TGTGCCTGGAGTGTCGGGACAGGGAGGGGTTCACCCCTCCACTTT.

This clone was counted a few times. The chain joins TRBV27 to TRBJ1-5; a weak D match, TRBD1 (6 bases). In germline, CDR1 is MNHEY, CDR2 SMNVEV (reference sequence). CDR3 length: 16 residues. Trimming cost V 4 bases and J 6 bases, with 19 bases left between them. The CDR3: CASSSLGGASGQPQHF. The DNA for the CDR3 is TGTGCCAGCAGTTCTTTGGGGGGCGCGTCGGGTCAGCCCCAGCATTTT.